The next 9 T cell receptor beta chains were all read from a single sample in a study of cytomegalovirus exposure and HLA in healthy donors. Primers included in the PCR were 60 Vbeta and 13 Jbeta primers. Method: immunoSEQ multiplex PCR; TCRdb's copy keeps in-frame clones and lacks some. The sample lists approximately 150,000 clones; about four fifths were seen once. Sequencing was done on a sample of PBMCs. The receptor source for this set is a man between 25 and 39 years old in good health and CMV-seropositive.

The CDR3: CASSFRGAEDTQYF. The CDR3 DNA sequence: TGTGCCAGCAGCTTCAGGGGGGCCGAGGATACGCAGTATTTT. The V call is TRBV11-2, the J call TRBJ2-3; possibly TRBD1 for D (7 bases). Germline values: CDR1 SGHAT, CDR2 FQNNGV. This CDR3 has 14 residues. V was trimmed by 3 bases and J by 6 bases, leaving 13 bases between them. The full variable domain, rest sourced from reference TRBV11-2 and TRBJ2-3, is EAGVAQSPRYKIIEKRQSVAFWCNPISGHATLYWYQQILGQGPKLLIQFQNNGVVDDSQLPKDRFSAERLKGVDSTLKIQPAKLEDSAVYLCASSFRGAEDTQYFGPGTRLTVL.

The rearrangement uses TRBV19 and TRBJ2-3, with 16 bases that match TRBD2. V lost 7 bases to trimming and J lost 6 bases; unmatched junction nucleotides: 4. CDR3 length equals 15 residues. Looked up from germline, CDR1 is LNHDA and CDR2 is SQIVND (reference sequence). CDR3 in DNA: TGTGCCAGTACCATGGGACTAGCGGGGGGGGATACGCAGTATTTT. It encodes CASTMGLAGGDTQYF.

The chain has TRBV5-6 and TRBJ1-5; tentatively, D is TRBD1 (5 bases). The germline V gene has CDR1 SGHDT and CDR2 YYEEEE. The V and J ends lost 1 base and 7 bases respectively, with 12 bases between them. This CDR3 spans 14 amino acids. The CDR3 coding sequence is TGTGCCAGCAGCTTGAGAAGGGGATGGCAGCCCCAGCATTTT. This codes for CASSLRRGWQPQHF. The whole variable domain, filled in from reference TRBV5-6 and TRBJ1-5, reads DAGVTQSPTHLIKTRGQQVTLRCSPKSGHDTVSWYQQALGQGPQFIFQYYEEEERQRGNFPDRFSGHQFPNYSSELNVNALLLGDSALYLCASSLRRGWQPQHFGDGTRLSIL.

This clone was counted only a few times. The gene calls are TRBV5-4 and TRBJ2-1; 11 bases map to TRBD1. Unmatched junction bases numbered 2, after V lost 3 bases and J lost 0 bases. The CDR3 is 16 amino acids. Per the germline V gene, CDR1 is SGHNT and CDR2 is YYREEE (reference sequence). The CDR3 spells CASSSGTGGSYNEQFF. In DNA form, the CDR3 reads TGTGCCAGCAGCTCCGGGACAGGGGGCTCCTACAATGAGCAGTTCTTC.

The chain has TRBV11-2 and TRBJ1-3; D is possibly TRBD1 (5 bases). Trimming took off 3 bases at V and 2 bases at J, with 8 bases between the two ends. CDR1 is SGHAT, CDR2 FQNNGV, per germline. CDR3 length: 14 amino acids. CDR3 sequence reads: CASSFSGAGNTIYF. The CDR3 DNA is TGTGCCAGCAGCTTTTCGGGGGCTGGAAACACCATATATTTT.

This clone was found a few times. The chain has TRBV6-5 and TRBJ2-3; 8 bases agree with TRBD2. Germline V CDR1 and CDR2: MNHEY, SVGAGI. CDR3 size: 13 residues. Trimming cost V 7 bases and J 6 bases; bases outside gene matches: 6. The CDR3, as DNA: TGTGCCAGCACGCGGGGGGAGACGGATACGCAGTATTTT. Translated: CASTRGETDTQYF.

This clone was detected once. Since no conserved phenylalanine or tryptophan closes the CDR3, a read error is the likely cause. The rearrangement joins TRBV7-9 to TRBJ1-1; 8 positions agree with TRBD1. V gave up 5 bases and J gave up 3 bases; unmatched junction bases: 8. Germline lookup yields CDR1 SEHNR and CDR2 FQNEAQ (reference sequence). This CDR3 comprises 15 residues. CDR3 in DNA: TGTGCCAGCAGCACCCGGACAGGGTACGACACTGAAGCTTTCCTT. Encoded protein: CASSTRTGYDTEAFL.

The chain is built from TRBV7-2 and TRBJ2-1; TRBD2 matches 13 bases. V trimming: 5 bases; J trimming: 4 bases; junction bases outside the gene matches: 8. The germline CDR1 and CDR2 sequences are SGHTA and FQGNSA. The CDR3 totals 17 residues. The CDR3 sequence is CASSHPGLAGEYNEQFF. For the CDR3, the DNA is TGTGCCAGCAGCCACCCCGGACTAGCGGGAGAATACAATGAGCAGTTCTTC.

The V and J genes are TRBV5-4 and TRBJ2-7, with 10 bases matching TRBD1. CDR3 length: 14 amino acids. The germline V gene has CDR1 SGHNT and CDR2 YYREEE (reference sequence). The V segment lost 3 bases and the J segment 2 bases; nucleotides outside the gene matches: 2. In nucleotides, the CDR3 is TGTGCCAGCAGCTCCGGACAGGGGGCCTACGAGCAGTACTTC. Protein: CASSSGQGAYEQYF.